The text below deals with one TCR beta chain. This clonotype was seen only once. The antigen this receptor binds is unknown. No much larger clone is present one base from it, and per-base qualities are unavailable. The germline ends are 15 bases apart after V is trimmed by 0 bases and J by 7 bases. The germline V gene (reference sequence) supplies CDR1 LGHDT and CDR2 YNNKEL. The CDR3 measures 15 amino acids from cysteine to phenylalanine. Only the CDR3 part of the read is kept: 45 bases, read in frame from the first base. To demonstrate the VDJtools post-analysis software, the study profiled TCR beta repertoires from the peripheral blood of about 13 young patients with multiple sclerosis. The multiple sclerosis patients were children and adolescents ranging in age from 6 to 15 years. To prepare the library, PCR was applied. Instrument used: Illumina HiSeq 2500. To reduce PCR and sequencing biases, unique molecular identifiers were incorporated into the TCR beta cDNA libraries. Every 1 to 10 million input T cells yielded 500,000 or so cDNA molecules, meaning each molecule approximated one T cell. Patient libraries were prepared and sequenced with the same protocol used for the earlier healthy control dataset. Samples belonging to the same batch were prepared together, multiplexed and sequenced on a shared HiSeq lane. The published analysis was carried out like this. MIGEC handled the raw barcoded reads, throwing out single-read molecular identifier groups before consensus assembly and CDR3 extraction. Clonotype tables were post-analysed with VDJtools, normalizing diversity by down-sampling all datasets to the smallest sample size. In repertoire overlap clustering, CDR3 amino acid sequences, but not nucleotide sequences, were matched to correct batch-related cross-sample contamination. Clones were called with MiXCR by TCRdb after fastp trimmed the public reads at Q25, and only in-frame beta chains were retained. Every distinct CDR3 protein forms one entry, paired with its most common genes and DNA. The V and J calls and clone size are TCRdb's, not the authors'. This sample is represented by some 800,000 distinct CDR3 sequences; about half of them were singletons. The top ten hold roughly 5% of the sample.

The data belong to a study of post-analysis software for immune sequencing data (dated by TCRdb to the mid-2010s). Regarding the research as a whole: Recorded disease courses included relapsing-remitting, secondary progressive and progressive-relapsing multiple sclerosis, with some patients lacking subtype annotation. A subset of samples was prepared in parallel using single-end sample barcoding, then pooled and co-amplified after Illumina adapter ligation. The multiple sclerosis patient repertoires were compared with around ten previously published healthy control repertoires from donors aged about 6 to 26 years. Results the study describes overall, beyond this receptor: The control group was slightly older than the multiple sclerosis patient group. Significantly higher frequencies in patients than in controls were found for about five TRBV segments, including TRBV5-6, TRBV5-1 and TRBV20-1. When samples were clustered directly using the F measure, samples prepared in the same batch co-clustered strongly, which prompted a batch-effect correction. Multiple sclerosis patients had significantly lower normalized Chao1 diversity than controls, a result that suggests substantial peripheral T-cell clonal expansion.

The chain employs TRBV3-1 and TRBJ2-5; a confident D gene designation cannot be given. The sequence was collected from a girl between 5 and 17 years old with multiple sclerosis. Specimen: blood. The CDR3 protein: CASSQDLGDWATQYF. The DNA sequence follows: TGTGCCAGCAGCCAAGATTTGGGTGACTGGGCGACCCAGTACTTC.